Following are 5 T cell receptor beta chains from one sample sequenced in a study of regulatory T cells in long-lasting Graves disease. As for time point: newly diagnosed GD, antithyroid drugs for less than 3 months. Scientists built the TCR library using RNA that was extracted from PBMCs. Combining iRepertoire HTBI primers with Arm-PCR of CDR3 regions, the authors built TCR beta libraries. TCRdb re-called the multiplex PCR reads with MiXCR, one entry per CDR3 protein. The data show roughly 420,000 distinct CDR3 sequences, with over 15% seen just once and roughly 10% held by the top ten. A further study also used this sample, focusing on T cells in Graves' hyperthyroidism and ophthalmopathy.

The source material was peripheral blood mononuclear cells (PBMCs), sampled at new diagnosis, from a patient treated with antithyroid drugs. The receptors come from a woman in her thirties with Graves disease.

The chain recombines TRBV29-1 with TRBJ1-1; D unresolved. This CDR3 is 11 amino acids long. V lost 5 bases, J lost 6 bases, and 10 bases lay in between. CDR1 and CDR2 from the germline V gene are SQVTM and ANQGSEA. The chain's CDR3 is CSVLEESEAFF. The DNA of the CDR3 is TGCAGCGTTTTGGAGGAATCTGAAGCTTTCTTT.

Many counts were recorded for this clonotype. The chain couples TRBV11-2 to TRBJ2-2; a weak D match, TRBD1 (5 bases). V was shortened by 3 bases and J by 4 bases, with 9 bases between the two germline ends. The V gene's germline CDR1 is SGHAT and CDR2 FQNNGV. CDR3 length equals 14 residues. Written as DNA, the CDR3 is TGTGCCAGCAGCTTTGACAGACTCACCGGGGAGCTGTTTTTT. Protein: CASSFDRLTGELFF.

This clonotype was found many times. This chain links TRBV11-2 with TRBJ2-1; D is unresolved. The CDR3 is 14 residues long. From germline, CDR1 is SGHAT and CDR2 FQNNGV. V lost 5 bases and J lost 6, with 14 bases in between. The CDR3 sequence is CASSPFSLSNEQFF. In DNA form, the CDR3 reads TGTGCCAGCAGCCCTTTCTCCCTTTCCAATGAGCAGTTCTTC.

Remarks on this clonotype: A read error may account for a junction end that differs from germline. The chain uses TRBV7-7 and TRBJ1-1, with D unresolved. The CDR3 has 13 residues. In germline, CDR1 is SSHAT, CDR2 FNYEAQ (reference sequence). The CDR3 is CASSPIPVTEAFF. The DNA of the CDR3 is TGTGCTAGCAGCCCGATCCCCGTCACTGAAGCTTTCTTT.

This clonotype was found many times. The J gene is TRBJ2-1, the V gene TRBV6-5, with D possibly TRBD2 on 6 matching bases. The CDR3 is 15 amino acids. Deletions cut 3 bases from V and 5 bases from J, with 14 bases between. The germline V gene encodes CDR1 MNHEY and CDR2 SVGAGI. The DNA for the CDR3 is TGTGCCAGCAGTTATTTCGGGAGCGGTCACAATGAGCAGTTCTTC. It is translated as CASSYFGSGHNEQFF.